Presented here are 9 T cell receptor beta chains from one specimen sequenced in a study of blood T cell repertoires in COVID-19. Profiling relied on immunoSEQ multiplex PCR, and the TCRdb table lists in-frame clones only, not all of them. The sample includes about 25,000 clones, approximately 81% of them seen just once. The sequencing input was peripheral blood. The source of these receptors is a man aged 50-60 years with active or convalescent COVID-19.

V is TRBV9 and J is TRBJ2-7; D possibly corresponds to TRBD1 (7 bases). V was trimmed by 4 bases and J by 4 bases, leaving 12 bases between them. The CDR3 sequence is 13 residues long. The germline V gene has CDR1 SGDLS and CDR2 YYNGEE. CDR3 region: CASSPGDRYEQYF. The CDR3 bases are TGTGCCAGCAGCCCGGGGGACAGATACGAGCAGTACTTC. Combining the CDR3 with reference TRBV9 and TRBJ2-7 gives the whole variable domain DSGVTQTPKHLITATGQRVTLRCSPRSGDLSVYWYQQSLDQGLQFLIQYYNGEERAKGNILERFSAQQFPDLHSELNLSSLELGDSALYFCASSPGDRYEQYFGPGTRLTVT.

The chain has TRBV6-4 and TRBJ2-3, with 7 bases aligning to TRBD2. Germline CDR1 reads MRHNA; CDR2 reads SNTAGT. The CDR3 spans 15 residues. V was pared by 2 bases and J by 4 bases, with 6 bases of the junction left unmatched. The chain's CDR3 is CASSDTGGGSDTQYF. In nucleotides, the CDR3 is TGTGCCAGCAGTGACACTGGCGGGGGATCAGATACGCAGTATTTT.

The chain links TRBV11-2 to TRBJ1-1; 7 bases fit TRBD1. The V segment lost 2 bases and the J segment 6 bases; nucleotides outside the gene matches: 3. Germline CDR1 SGHAT, CDR2 FQNNGV. The CDR3 loop spans 13 amino acids. The CDR3 DNA reads TGTGCCAGCAGCTTAACAGGGGCCCCTGAAGCTTTCTTT. Translated: CASSLTGAPEAFF.

This chain connects TRBV4-1 to TRBJ2-1; 7 bases align to TRBD2. Per the germline V gene, CDR1 is MGHRA and CDR2 is YSYEKL. CDR3 length: 13 amino acids. J was trimmed by 12 bases and V by 2 bases; bases with no gene match: 7. In DNA, the CDR3 is TGCGCCAGCAGCCAAACATCGGGAGGTAGGCAGTTCTTC. Its translation is CASSQTSGGRQFF.

V gene TRBV29-1 combines with J gene TRBJ2-7, with 9 bases identical to TRBD2. V lost 6 bases and J lost 6; bases outside the gene matches: 6. CDR3 size: 12 residues. Germline loops: CDR1 SQVTM, CDR2 ANQGSEA. The CDR3 region is CSVLAGGLEQYF. Here the CDR3 DNA reads TGCAGCGTGCTCGCGGGAGGGCTCGAGCAGTACTTC.

V is TRBV18 and J is TRBJ1-1; the D is unclear. This CDR3 has 13 residues. Germline values: CDR1 KGHSH, CDR2 LQKENI. V was clipped by 4 bases and J by 0 bases, with 6 bases between them. CDR3 in DNA: TGTGCCAGCTCACTTCCGGTGAACACTGAAGCTTTCTTT. Protein: CASSLPVNTEAFF.

The V and J genes are TRBV10-3 and TRBJ1-1, with D unresolved. The CDR3 extends over 15 amino acids. V was pared by 4 bases and J by 1 base, with 13 bases between. Germline V gene lookup returns CDR1 ENHRY and CDR2 SYGVKD. The CDR3 is CAISGPGQGNTEAFF. CDR3 in DNA: TGTGCCATCAGTGGCCCAGGCCAAGGGAACACTGAAGCTTTCTTT.

The gene calls are TRBV5-1 and TRBJ1-2; TRBD1 aligns across 8 bases. The CDR3 is 14 residues long. Germline V gene sequence: CDR1 SGHRS, CDR2 YFSETQ. V was pared by 4 bases and J by 6 bases, with 8 bases of the junction left unmatched. DNA for the CDR3: TGCGCCAGCAGCCTGTTTGGACAGGGAGATGGCTACACCTTC. Translated: CASSLFGQGDGYTF.

The rearrangement uses TRBV6-1 and TRBJ1-1; 7 bases fit TRBD1. The CDR3 is 15 residues long. Germline CDR1 reads MNHNS; CDR2 reads SASEGT. With V trimmed by 0 bases and J by 4 bases, 5 bases remained unmatched. The DNA of the CDR3 is TGTGCCAGCAGTGAAGCCCCGACAGGGCCCACTGAAGCTTTCTTT. Protein product: CASSEAPTGPTEAFF.